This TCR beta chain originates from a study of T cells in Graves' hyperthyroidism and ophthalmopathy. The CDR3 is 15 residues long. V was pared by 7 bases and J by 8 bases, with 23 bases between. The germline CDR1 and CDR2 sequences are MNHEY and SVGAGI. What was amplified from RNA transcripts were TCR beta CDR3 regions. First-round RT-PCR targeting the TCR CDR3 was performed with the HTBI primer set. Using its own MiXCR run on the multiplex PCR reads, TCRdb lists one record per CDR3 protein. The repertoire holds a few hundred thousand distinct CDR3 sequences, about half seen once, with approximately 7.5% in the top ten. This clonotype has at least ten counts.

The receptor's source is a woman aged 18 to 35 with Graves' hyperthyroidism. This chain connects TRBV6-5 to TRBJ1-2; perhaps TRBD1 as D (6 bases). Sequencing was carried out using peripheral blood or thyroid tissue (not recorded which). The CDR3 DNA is TGTGCCAGCACTAACCAGGGGCACCCTCTCGGGGGCTACACCTTC. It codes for CASTNQGHPLGGYTF.